A selection of T cell receptor beta chains follows, all from one sample in a study of blood T cell repertoires in COVID-19. Measured with immunoSEQ multiplex PCR; TCRdb has only the in-frame clones, and not every one. The sample has 57,000 or so clones, approximately 84% seen once; the top ten hold about 14%. The sequenced sample was peripheral blood. The receptor set was obtained from a human donor in a cohort sampled during active COVID-19. CDR3s include the opening cysteine and the closing phenylalanine or tryptophan. D genes are given only for firm matches. Rows give clone size only sometimes, using once, few, many, or a class for an expanded clone.

TRBD2,.,TRBJ2-1,TRBV18,TGTGCCAGCTCTATGATCGCGACCGGGACTAGCGGGAGAAATGAGCAGTTCTTC,CASSMIATGTSGRNEQFF
.,.,TRBJ1-2,TRBV19,TGTGCCAGTAGTATAGATGGGAGGGTCGTCTATGGCTACACCTTC,CASSIDGRVVYGYTF
.,.,TRBJ2-1,TRBV12-3/TRBV12-4,TGTGCCAGCAGACGCCAGGGGGGGCAGTTCTTC,CASRRQGGQFF
TRBD1,.,TRBJ2-3,TRBV5-1,TGCGCCAGCAGCTGGGACCGGGACAGAGCCACAGATACGCAGTATTTT,CASSWDRDRATDTQYF
TRBD1,.,TRBJ1-3,TRBV28,TGTGCCAGCAGTCCGGGACAGGGTCCAATCTCTGGAAACACCATATATTTT,CASSPGQGPISGNTIYF
.,.,TRBJ1-2,TRBV19,TGTGCCAGCAAGACGGACACCTATGGCTACACCTTC,CASKTDTYGYTF
TRBD2,.,TRBJ2-3,TRBV7-2,TGTGCCAGCAGCTCCGCGGGACTAGCGGTCCCAGATACGCAGTATTTT,CASSSAGLAVPDTQYF
.,.,TRBJ2-7,TRBV28,TGTGCCAGCAGTTTGGTGGGGCGCGAGCAGTACTTC,CASSLVGREQYF
TRBD1,.,TRBJ2-7,TRBV19,TGTGCCAGTAAGGGGACAGGAGCCTACGAGCAGTACTTC,CASKGTGAYEQYF
.,.,TRBJ2-7,TRBV27,TGTGCCAGCAGTCTACGATTCTCCTACGAGCAGTACTTC,CASSLRFSYEQYF
.,.,TRBJ1-4,TRBV5-1,TGCGCCAGCAGCTGGAGCCCAGGGGATAATGAAAAACTGTTTTTT,CASSWSPGDNEKLFF
.,.,TRBJ2-7,TRBV19,TGTGCCAGTAGTGCCCGGGGGAGGACGACAGCGATCTACGAGCAGTACTTC,CASSARGRTTAIYEQYF
TRBD2,.,TRBJ2-1,TRBV2,TGTGCCAGCAGTACGGGACTAGCGGCTGATTACAATGAGCAGTTCTTC,CASSTGLAADYNEQFF
.,.,TRBJ1-1,TRBV6-5,TGTGCCAGCAGCGGGAGGACAGCTGAAGCTTTCTTT,CASSGRTAEAFF
.,.,TRBJ1-5,TRBV15,TGTGCCACCAGCCCGTTCCAGGGCCCTACTCCCCAGCATTTT,CATSPFQGPTPQHF
.,.,TRBJ2-5,TRBV6-2/TRBV6-3,TGTGCCAGCAGCCAGCCACAGCTGTTCGAGACCCAGTACTTC,CASSQPQLFETQYF
.,.,TRBJ1-5,TRBV12-5,TGTGCTAGTGCCACGGGGGGTCAGCCCCAGCATTTT,CASATGGQPQHF
.,.,TRBJ1-4,TRBV5-1,TGCGCCAGCAGCTTGGCAGGGGTCGAAAAACTGTTTTTT,CASSLAGVEKLFF
.,.,TRBJ1-1,TRBV28,TGTGCCAGCAGCCTACAGGGGAACACTGAAGCTTTCTTT,CASSLQGNTEAFF
.,once,TRBJ2-1,TRBV6-6,TGTGCCAGCAGTTACCCAACTAGTACTCGGATTAATGAGCAGTTCTTC,CASSYPTSTRINEQFF
.,.,TRBJ2-3,TRBV7-3,TGTGCCAGCAGCGATCAGGTGCCTGATACGCAGTATTTT,CASSDQVPDTQYF
.,few,TRBJ1-6,TRBV7-2,TGTGCCAGCAGCTTAGGTGTAGGGGGTCCACCCCTCCACTTT,CASSLGVGGPPLHF
.,.,TRBJ1-6,TRBV12-3/TRBV12-4,TGTGCCAGCAGTTTAATCGGGAATTCACCCCTCCACTTT,CASSLIGNSPLHF
.,.,TRBJ1-6,TRBV27,TGTGCCAGCACCCTACTACAGGGAACGAAGAATTCACCCCTCCACTTT,CASTLLQGTKNSPLHF
.,.,TRBJ1-1,TRBV6-6,TGTGCCAGCAGTTACTGGGAGGGTTCAGCTTTCTTT,CASSYWEGSAFF
.,.,TRBJ2-7,TRBV28,TGTGCCAGCAGCTTGAACCGGGTTATGAACCACCATCAGTACTTC,CASSLNRVMNHHQYF
.,.,TRBJ1-1,TRBV20-1,TGCAGTGCTAGCCTCACTGAAGCTTTCTTT,CSASLTEAFF
TRBD2,.,TRBJ2-1,TRBV18,TGTGCCAGCTCTGTCTCACTAGCGGGAGAGGTTGAGCAGTTCTTC,CASSVSLAGEVEQFF
TRBD2,.,TRBJ2-1,TRBV19,TGTGCCAGTAGCCTGAAGCGGGGGCGCTCCTACAATGAGCAGTTCTTC,CASSLKRGRSYNEQFF
TRBD1,.,TRBJ2-3,TRBV7-6,TGTGCCAGCAGCCTACATGGGGACAGGGGCACAGATACGCAGTATTTT,CASSLHGDRGTDTQYF
.,.,TRBJ2-6,TRBV5-5,TGTGCCAGCAGCTTACAGGGATCTGGGGCCAACGTCCTGACTTTC,CASSLQGSGANVLTF
.,once,TRBJ2-5,TRBV18,TGTGCCAGCTCACCACCGGTTGGGGCGCTTGGGACCCAGTACTTC,CASSPPVGALGTQYF
TRBD1,.,TRBJ2-3,TRBV9,TGTGCCAGCAGCGACGGGACAGGTAGCACAGATACGCAGTATTTT,CASSDGTGSTDTQYF
TRBD2,.,TRBJ2-3,TRBV7-9,TGTGCCTCCAGGACGGGACTAGCCTTATCAGATACGCAGTATTTT,CASRTGLALSDTQYF
TRBD1,once,TRBJ2-5,TRBV29-1,TGCAGCGTCAAATCAGGACAGGGGGCCGAGACCCAGTACTTC,CSVKSGQGAETQYF
TRBD1,.,TRBJ2-3,TRBV6-6,TGTGCCAGCAGCTCCGGGACAGGGTTACCTACGCAGTATTTT,CASSSGTGLPTQYF
TRBD1,.,TRBJ1-5,TRBV6-4,TGTGCCAGCAGCCGGGACAGTTATCAGCCCCAGCATTTT,CASSRDSYQPQHF
.,.,TRBJ2-2,TRBV9,TGTGCCAGCAGCCCCACAGGGCACGGGGAGCTGTTTTTT,CASSPTGHGELFF
TRBD1,.,TRBJ1-1,TRBV6-5,TGTGCCAGCAGTTGGAGGGACAGGGCGGACACTGAAGCTTTCTTT,CASSWRDRADTEAFF
TRBD2,.,TRBJ2-2,TRBV15,TGTGCCACCAGCTTCGGACTAGCGGGGGGCACCGGGGAGCTGTTTTTT,CATSFGLAGGTGELFF
.,.,TRBJ1-1,TRBV27,TGTGCCAGCAGTTTATTGACGTCCGACGGGCGGGGTCTGAACACTGAAGCTTTCTTT,CASSLLTSDGRGLNTEAFF
.,.,TRBJ2-5,TRBV6-5,TGTGCCAGCAGTTATAGGGCCGGGGGACGCAAAGAGACCCAGTACTTC,CASSYRAGGRKETQYF
.,few,TRBJ2-7,TRBV7-8,TGTGCCAGCAGCTTAGAACTCATCTCCTACGAGCAGTACTTC,CASSLELISYEQYF
.,few,TRBJ2-5,TRBV7-3,TGTGCCAGCAGCCGGAGTGGGGCGAGTCAAGAGACCCAGTACTTC,CASSRSGASQETQYF
.,.,TRBJ1-2,TRBV5-4,TGTGCCAGCAGCCCCTCGGCTGGGGGCGAGGTAGGCTACACCTTC,CASSPSAGGEVGYTF
.,.,TRBJ1-4,TRBV7-2,TGTGCCAGCAGCTTAGGGCAGGGGAATGAAAAACTGTTTTTT,CASSLGQGNEKLFF
TRBD1,once,TRBJ1-1,TRBV10-3,TGTGCCACCCGGGACAGGGGAATGAACACTGAAGCTTTCTTT,CATRDRGMNTEAFF
TRBD2,.,TRBJ2-7,TRBV2,TGTGCCAGCAGTGGAAATCTAGCGGGAGCCCACGAGCAGTACTTC,CASSGNLAGAHEQYF
.,.,TRBJ2-5,TRBV7-3,TGTGCCAGCAGCCCCCTCTCGGGGACCCAGTACTTC,CASSPLSGTQYF
.,.,TRBJ2-7,TRBV2,TGTGCCAGCAGTGGAAGCGGCAGCTCCTACGAGCAGTACTTC,CASSGSGSSYEQYF
TRBD2,.,TRBJ2-7,TRBV13,TGTGCCAGCAGCTTAGATGGGACTAGAATCGGCTACGAGCAGTACTTC,CASSLDGTRIGYEQYF
TRBD2,.,TRBJ2-5,TRBV14,TGTGCCAGCAAGGGACTAGCGGGAGCAGAGACCCAGTACTTC,CASKGLAGAETQYF
.,.,TRBJ1-3,TRBV5-1,TGCGCCAGCAGCGCGACACCCCTGGCTGGAAACACCATATATTTT,CASSATPLAGNTIYF